These 16 T cell receptor beta chains share one sample of origin, sequenced in a study of Ad26.COV2.S vaccination and SARS-CoV-2 variants (dated by TCRdb to the early 2020s). The treatment or condition label of this sample denotes: about 20 received Ad26.COV2.S at low or high dose, single or two shots; about 5 received placebo; per-sample allocation not given. For vaccine and placebo recipients, repertoires were sequenced using samples collected on day 63 after the first injection. The method behind the library was the immunoSEQ multiplex PCR assay. TCRdb carries this immuneACCESS record with in-frame sequences only. Its versions omit some clonotypes, under half of them owing to an unresolved V gene in the studies checked, with the rest unexplained. The sample has a few hundred thousand clones on record, over 75% of them singletons. The leading ten clones occupy 3.6% of the sample. The sequenced sample was peripheral blood, obtained in a trial of Ad26.COV2.S vaccine versus placebo. All receptors derive from a person aged 18-60 years who received the Ad26.COV2.S COVID-19 vaccine or a placebo.

The CDR3 is CASSPPTGFTGELFF. Here the CDR3 DNA reads TGTGCCAGCAGTCCCCCGACAGGCTTTACCGGGGAGCTGTTTTTT. This chain connects TRBV7-9 to TRBJ2-2, with TRBD1 as a possible D gene (6 bases). The CDR3 runs to 15 residues. V gave up 6 bases and J gave up 5 bases, with 16 bases separating them. The germline gives CDR1 SEHNR, CDR2 FQNEAQ (reference sequence).

This clone was recorded many times. V gene TRBV3-1 (or the pseudogene TRBV3-2) combines with J gene TRBJ1-3; TRBD1 might be the D (5 bases). The CDR3 spans 13 residues. V lost 3 bases and J 9 bases, leaving 12 bases between the germline ends. The V gene's germline CDR1 is LGHDT and CDR2 YNNKEL (reference sequence). The CDR3 here is CASSHLTRGTIYF. The CDR3 DNA sequence: TGTGCCAGCAGCCATTTAACGAGGGGCACCATATATTTT.

The CDR3 bases are TGTGCCAGCAGAGACAGGGGCACTAATGAAAAACTGTTTTTT. As protein: CASRDRGTNEKLFF. The rearrangement links TRBV6-5 to TRBJ1-4; TRBD1 matches 8 bases. V lost 6 bases to trimming and J lost 2 bases; unmatched junction nucleotides: 2. The germline gives CDR1 MNHEY, CDR2 SVGAGI. The CDR3 has 14 amino acids.

The chain employs TRBV10-3 and TRBJ2-1; 11 positions match TRBD2. Germline V gene sequence: CDR1 ENHRY, CDR2 SYGVKD. CDR3 size: 16 residues. Trimming cost V 6 bases and J 7 bases; bases outside gene matches: 11. This CDR3 is CAIRDISGGAGNEQFF. CDR3 bases: TGTGCCATCAGGGACATTAGCGGGGGGGCCGGAAATGAGCAGTTCTTC.

This chain uses TRBV7-6 with TRBJ2-5; D is undetermined. Trimming pared 5 bases from V and 3 bases from J, leaving 16 bases between. Germline V gives CDR1 SGHVS, CDR2 FNYEAQ. This CDR3 comprises 15 residues. This CDR3 is CASSPRIGREETQYF. In nucleotides, the CDR3 is TGTGCCAGCAGCCCCAGAATAGGTAGAGAAGAGACCCAGTACTTC.

V usage is TRBV7-4 and J usage is TRBJ2-7; no definite D call. Trimming took off 5 bases at V and 4 bases at J, with 18 bases between the two ends. The CDR3 extends over 15 amino acids. Germline loops: CDR1 SGHVT, CDR2 SQSDAQ. In nucleotides, the CDR3 is TGTGCCAGCAGCCCTTATAGCCATTGTGAGTACGAGCAGTACTTC. Protein: CASSPYSHCEYEQYF.

The V and J genes are TRBV6-2 or TRBV6-3 and TRBJ1-1, with D possibly TRBD1 on 6 matching bases. The CDR3 sequence is 16 residues long. Per the germline V gene, CDR1 is MNHEY and CDR2 is SVGEGT. V was trimmed by 0 bases and J by 3 bases, leaving 14 bases between them. The DNA of the CDR3 is TGTGCCAGCAGTTACTCGAAGGGGGGTAGAGACACTGAAGCTTTCTTT. Its protein product is CASSYSKGGRDTEAFF.

The chain recombines TRBV25-1 with TRBJ2-5, with D maybe TRBD1 (5 bases). Germline CDR1 reads MGHDK; CDR2 reads SYGVNS. With 4 bases removed from V and 4 bases from J, the gap between germline ends came to 10 bases. The CDR3 extends over 13 amino acids. The CDR3 nucleotides read TGTGCCAGCAGTGGTCAGGGTGTAGAGACCCAGTACTTC. Translating it yields CASSGQGVETQYF. Full variable domain (outside the CDR3, taken from reference TRBV25-1 and TRBJ2-5): EADIYQTPRYLVIGTGKKITLECSQTMGHDKMYWYQQDPGMELHLIHYSYGVNSTEKGDLSSESTVSRIRTEHFPLTLESARPSHTSQYLCASSGQGVETQYFGPGTRLLVL.

The count of this clone is one. The chain combines TRBV28 with TRBJ2-1; 10 nucleotides match TRBD2. Germline values: CDR1 MDHEN, CDR2 SYDVKM. Germline trimming cut 5 bases from V and 9 bases from J; bases unmatched to any gene: 10. CDR3 length: 15 amino acids. CDR3 protein: CASSAQRGGRGEQFF. DNA for the CDR3: TGTGCCAGCAGTGCCCAGCGGGGGGGCCGTGGTGAGCAGTTCTTC.

V gene TRBV24-1 combines with J gene TRBJ2-2; 8 bases match TRBD1. Germline CDR1 KGHDR, CDR2 SFDVKD. The CDR3 length is 15 residues. The J segment lost 3 bases and the V segment lost 4 bases, leaving 3 bases of the junction unmatched. In nucleotides, the CDR3 is TGTGCCACCAGTGAGCCGGGACAGGACACCGGGGAGCTGTTTTTT. This translates into CATSEPGQDTGELFF.

This chain joins TRBV19 and TRBJ2-1, with 9 bases matching TRBD1. This CDR3 region has 13 residues. The J segment lost 7 bases and the V segment lost 4 bases, leaving 2 bases of the junction unmatched. Germline-derived CDR1 and CDR2 are LNHDA and SQIVND (reference sequence). CDR3 protein: CASSTGQGNEQFF. For the CDR3, the DNA is TGTGCCAGTAGTACGGGACAGGGAAATGAGCAGTTCTTC.

The chain couples TRBV6-2 or TRBV6-3 to TRBJ2-3; D is unresolved. Between the trimmed V and J ends, which lost 0 bases and 4 bases, there was a span of 14 bases. Per germline, CDR1 MNHEY and CDR2 SVGEGT. The CDR3 contains 16 residues. CDR3 sequence: CASSYSPFKYADTQYF. The DNA for the CDR3 is TGTGCCAGCAGTTACTCGCCATTCAAGTATGCAGATACGCAGTATTTT.

This chain connects TRBV5-4 to TRBJ1-3; 9 bases align to TRBD1. The V segment lost 8 bases and the J segment 4 bases; nucleotides outside the gene matches: 13. This CDR3 has 16 amino acids. From germline, CDR1 is SGHNT and CDR2 YYREEE (reference sequence). DNA for the CDR3: TGTGCCAGTACCGGGGGACAGGGCAAATTGGGAAACACCATATATTTT. Translated, it gives CASTGGQGKLGNTIYF.

The V call is TRBV12-5, the J call TRBJ1-2; 8 nucleotides agree with TRBD1. The CDR3 is 16 residues long. J lost 8 bases, V lost 1 base, and 12 bases had no gene match. Germline assignment: CDR1 LGHNT and CDR2 FRNRAP. CDR3 sequence reads: CASGLDAGTGYTGYTF. The CDR3 coding sequence is TGTGCTAGTGGTTTGGATGCCGGGACAGGCTATACCGGCTACACCTTC.

The gene calls are TRBV9 and TRBJ2-7; D is perhaps TRBD1 or TRBD2 (5 bases each). Trimming took off 4 bases at V and 6 bases at J, with 20 bases between the two ends. The CDR3 contains 15 residues. The germline CDR1 and CDR2 sequences are SGDLS and YYNGEE. CDR3 protein: CASSQNPGADGEQYF. DNA for the CDR3: TGTGCCAGCAGCCAGAACCCCGGGGCAGATGGCGAGCAGTACTTC.

Written as DNA, the CDR3 is TGTGCCAGTAGTATAGGGGGGACAGCCGTCTACGAGCAGTACTTC. Translation: CASSIGGTAVYEQYF. The chain links TRBV19 to TRBJ2-7; TRBD1 matches 7 bases. With V trimmed by 1 base and J by 3 bases, 6 bases remained unmatched. The CDR3 totals 15 residues. CDR1 is LNHDA and CDR2 is SQIVND in the germline V gene (reference sequence).